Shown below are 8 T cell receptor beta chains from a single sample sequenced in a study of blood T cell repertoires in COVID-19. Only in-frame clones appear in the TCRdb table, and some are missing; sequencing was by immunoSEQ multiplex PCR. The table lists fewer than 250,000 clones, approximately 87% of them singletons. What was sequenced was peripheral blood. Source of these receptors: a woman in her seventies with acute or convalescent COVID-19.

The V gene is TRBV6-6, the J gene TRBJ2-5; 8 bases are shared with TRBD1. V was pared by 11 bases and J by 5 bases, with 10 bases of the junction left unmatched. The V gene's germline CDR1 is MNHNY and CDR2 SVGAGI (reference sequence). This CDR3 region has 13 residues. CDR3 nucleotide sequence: TGTGCCTCCCGAGCAGGGGGCTTGGAGACCCAGTACTTC. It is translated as CASRAGGLETQYF.

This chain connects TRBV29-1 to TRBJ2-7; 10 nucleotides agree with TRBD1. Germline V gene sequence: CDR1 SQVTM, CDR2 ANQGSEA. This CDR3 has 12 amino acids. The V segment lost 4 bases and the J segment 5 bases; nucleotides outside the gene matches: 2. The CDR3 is CSVGGTGDEQYF. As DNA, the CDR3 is TGCAGCGTTGGAGGGACAGGGGACGAGCAGTACTTC.

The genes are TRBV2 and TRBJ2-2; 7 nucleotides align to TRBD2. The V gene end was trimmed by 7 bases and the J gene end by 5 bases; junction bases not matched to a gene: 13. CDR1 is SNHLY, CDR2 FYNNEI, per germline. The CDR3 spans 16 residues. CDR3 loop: CASTSPVLAATGELFF. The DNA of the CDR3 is TGTGCCAGCACCTCTCCGGTGCTAGCGGCGACCGGGGAGCTGTTTTTT.

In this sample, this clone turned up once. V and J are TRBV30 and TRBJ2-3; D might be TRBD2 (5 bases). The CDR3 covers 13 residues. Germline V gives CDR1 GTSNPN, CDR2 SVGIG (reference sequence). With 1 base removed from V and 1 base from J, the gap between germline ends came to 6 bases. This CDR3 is CAWSGRGTDTQYF. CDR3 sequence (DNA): TGTGCCTGGAGTGGGCGGGGCACAGATACGCAGTATTTT.

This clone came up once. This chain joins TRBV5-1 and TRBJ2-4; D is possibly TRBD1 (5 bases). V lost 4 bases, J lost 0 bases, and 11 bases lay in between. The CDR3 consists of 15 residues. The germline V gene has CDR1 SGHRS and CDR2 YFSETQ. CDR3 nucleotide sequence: TGCGCCAGCAGCGCAGGGTTGGGAGCCAAAAACATTCAGTACTTC. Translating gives CASSAGLGAKNIQYF. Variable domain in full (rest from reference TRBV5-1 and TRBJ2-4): KAGVTQTPRYLIKTRGQQVTLSCSPISGHRSVSWYQQTPGQGLQFLFEYFSETQRNKGNFPGRFSGRQFSNSRSEMNVSTLELGDSALYLCASSAGLGAKNIQYFGAGTRLSVL.

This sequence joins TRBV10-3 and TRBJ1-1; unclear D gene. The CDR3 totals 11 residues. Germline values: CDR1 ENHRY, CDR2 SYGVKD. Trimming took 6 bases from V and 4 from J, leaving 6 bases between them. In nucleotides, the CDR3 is TGTGCCATCAGCCCGGGCACTGAAGCTTTCTTT. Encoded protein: CAISPGTEAFF.

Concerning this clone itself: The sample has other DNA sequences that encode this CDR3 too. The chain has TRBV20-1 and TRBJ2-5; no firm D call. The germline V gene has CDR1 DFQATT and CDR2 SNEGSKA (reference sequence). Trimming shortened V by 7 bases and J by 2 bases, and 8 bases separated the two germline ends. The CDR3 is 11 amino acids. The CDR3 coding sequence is TGCAGTGTGAGTGGTCAAGAGACCCAGTACTTC. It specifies CSVSGQETQYF.

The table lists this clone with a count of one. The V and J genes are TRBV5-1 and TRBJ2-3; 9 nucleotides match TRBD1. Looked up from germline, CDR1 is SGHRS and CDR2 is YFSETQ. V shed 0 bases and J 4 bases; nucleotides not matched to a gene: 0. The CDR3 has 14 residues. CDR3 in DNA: TGCGCCAGCAGCTTGGGGACAGGGGCAGATACGCAGTATTTT. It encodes CASSLGTGADTQYF.